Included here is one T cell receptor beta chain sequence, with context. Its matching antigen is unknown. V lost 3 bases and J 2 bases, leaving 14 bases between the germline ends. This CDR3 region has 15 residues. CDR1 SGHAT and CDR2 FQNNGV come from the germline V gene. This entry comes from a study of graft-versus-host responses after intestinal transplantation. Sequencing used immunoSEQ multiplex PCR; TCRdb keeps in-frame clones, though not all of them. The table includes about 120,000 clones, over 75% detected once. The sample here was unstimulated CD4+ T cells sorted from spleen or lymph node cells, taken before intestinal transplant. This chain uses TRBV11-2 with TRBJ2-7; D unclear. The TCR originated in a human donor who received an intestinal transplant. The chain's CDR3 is CASSLAASPTYEQYF. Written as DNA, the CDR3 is TGTGCCAGCAGCTTGGCGGCTTCCCCAACCTACGAGCAGTACTTC. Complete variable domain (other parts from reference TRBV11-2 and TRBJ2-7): EAGVAQSPRYKIIEKRQSVAFWCNPISGHATLYWYQQILGQGPKLLIQFQNNGVVDDSQLPKDRFSAERLKGVDSTLKIQPAKLEDSAVYLCASSLAASPTYEQYFGPGTRLTVT.